This section outlines one T cell receptor (beta chain) sequence together with its context. The data are from a study of CD8 T cells in ankylosing spondylitis. Construction of TCR beta libraries was performed using quantitative 5'-RACE with molecular barcodes. TCRdb independently ran MiXCR on the 5' RACE reads; one entry per CDR3 protein. The sample has approximately 300,000 distinct CDR3 sequences, under 25% seen once; the top ten hold roughly 4%. This CDR3 is 16 amino acids long. CDR1 and CDR2 from the germline V gene are SGHTA and FQGNSA. The V segment lost 0 bases and the J segment 2 bases; nucleotides outside the gene matches: 4.

This TCR came from a female donor with ankylosing spondylitis or in good health (not recorded which). V and J are TRBV7-2 and TRBJ2-3, with 8 bases matching TRBD2. Sequencing was done on a sample of blood, either unsorted or a sorted T cell fraction (not recorded which). The CDR3 DNA reads as TGTGCCAGCAGCTTAGCTAGCGGGAAACCCACAGATACGCAGTATTTT. The encoded protein is CASSLASGKPTDTQYF.